The 4 T cell receptor beta chains given below trace back to one sample, sequenced in a study of cytomegalovirus exposure and HLA in healthy donors. With 60 Vbeta and 13 Jbeta primers, the PCR was carried out. TCRdb's table, derived via immunoSEQ multiplex PCR, lists solely in-frame clones and lacks some. The top ten hold over 1.5% of the sample, which has 100,000 to 150,000 clones, 60% to 85% seen once. The sequencing input was PBMCs. The receptors originated from a woman between 40 and 50 years old in good health and CMV-seronegative.

This clone has just one count. The CDR3 loop reads CASSYIGTGADQPQHF. The CDR3 DNA reads TGTGCCAGTAGCTATATTGGGACAGGAGCCGATCAGCCCCAGCATTTT. The rearrangement joins TRBV19 to TRBJ1-5, with TRBD1 matching 8 bases. Germline-derived CDR1 and CDR2 are LNHDA and SQIVND (reference sequence). The CDR3 length is 16 residues. After removal of 6 bases from V and 5 bases from J, the junction contained 12 bases not matched to a gene.

V usage is TRBV18 and J usage is TRBJ1-4; 9 nucleotides agree with TRBD1. The CDR3 consists of 15 residues. Losses at the gene ends were 3 bases for V and 2 bases for J; bases not matched to a gene: 1. The germline gives CDR1 KGHSH, CDR2 LQKENI. The CDR3 DNA sequence: TGTGCCAGCTCACCCGGGACAGGGACTAATGAAAAACTGTTTTTT. It encodes CASSPGTGTNEKLFF.

The J gene is TRBJ2-7, the V gene TRBV27, with TRBD1 matching 9 bases. Per germline, CDR1 MNHEY and CDR2 SMNVEV (reference sequence). This CDR3 comprises 14 residues. The ends lost 7 bases at V and 2 bases at J; junction bases unmatched: 6. CDR3 region: CASTSGTGTYEQYF. In DNA form, the CDR3 reads TGTGCCAGCACCTCCGGGACAGGGACCTACGAGCAGTACTTC.

The V call is TRBV19, the J call TRBJ2-2, with 7 nucleotides matching TRBD2. V gave up 6 bases and J gave up 0 bases; unmatched junction bases: 4. The CDR3 covers 15 residues. The germline V gene has CDR1 LNHDA and CDR2 SQIVND (reference sequence). CDR3 residues: CASSRRGANTGELFF. The CDR3 nucleotides are TGTGCCAGTAGCAGACGGGGGGCGAACACCGGGGAGCTGTTTTTT.